Below, 21 T cell receptor beta chains from the same sample are listed, as sequenced in a study of T cells after yellow fever vaccination (dated by TCRdb to the late 2010s). The treatment or condition label on this specimen signifies: live attenuated yellow fever vaccine strain. Receptors were amplified or captured by 5' RACE. Sequencing was carried out with an Illumina HiSeq 2500. Using fastp at Q25 and MiXCR, TCRdb reprocessed the public reads and kept productive beta chains. Each CDR3 protein appears once, grouped with its most common genes and DNA. This sample gives some 500,000 distinct CDR3 sequences in total; about 13% of them show up just once. 11% to 15% of the sample rests with the top ten. This specimen was PBMCs, taken on the day of the yellow fever booster vaccination. The receptors stem from a man between 25 and 39 years old who received the YFV17D yellow fever vaccine.

The sample holds a few counts of this clonotype. The CDR3 reads CSGILGADNQPQHF. CDR3 coding DNA: TGCAGTGGCATACTAGGGGCGGACAATCAGCCCCAGCATTTT. The V and J genes are TRBV20-1 and TRBJ1-5; perhaps TRBD1 as D (5 bases). Germline V gives CDR1 DFQATT, CDR2 SNEGSKA (reference sequence). Trimming cost V 7 bases and J 3 bases, with 16 bases left between them. This CDR3 has 14 residues.

The chain couples TRBV7-2 to TRBJ2-5; TRBD1 matches 7 bases. Germline V gives CDR1 SGHTA, CDR2 FQGNSA. The CDR3 loop spans 16 amino acids. The V segment lost 2 bases and the J segment 4 bases; nucleotides outside the gene matches: 10. This CDR3 reads CASSLSTGQMGETQYF. As DNA, the CDR3 is TGTGCCAGCAGCTTAAGCACGGGACAGATGGGAGAGACCCAGTACTTC.

The chain is built from TRBV29-1 and TRBJ2-5, with 9 bases that match TRBD2. CDR1 and CDR2 from the germline V gene are SQVTM and ANQGSEA. The CDR3 runs to 16 residues. With V trimmed by 6 bases and J by 1 base, 12 bases remained unmatched. CDR3 DNA: TGCAGCGTGACTTTGTGGCGGGAGGGCCGCCAAGAGACCCAGTACTTC. Its protein product is CSVTLWREGRQETQYF.

This chain links TRBV18 with TRBJ1-4, with D perhaps matching TRBD1 (6 bases). The V end was cut by 4 bases, the J end by 7 bases, with 10 bases between. CDR3 length equals 13 residues. The germline V gene has CDR1 KGHSH and CDR2 LQKENI. DNA of the CDR3: TGTGCCAGCTCACAGGGGGAGCGTGAAAAACTGTTTTTT. Translated, it gives CASSQGEREKLFF.

This clonotype was recorded a few times. This rearrangement joins TRBV28 to TRBJ1-5; 11 bases fit TRBD1. Looked up from germline, CDR1 is MDHEN and CDR2 is SYDVKM. Trimming removed 10 bases from V and 4 bases from J; junction bases left unmatched: 3. The CDR3 totals 13 residues. The CDR3 loop is CAIGQGANQPQHF. In DNA form, the CDR3 reads TGTGCCATCGGACAGGGGGCAAATCAGCCCCAGCATTTT.

This clonotype came up a few times. The rearrangement links TRBV28 to TRBJ2-7; 9 nucleotides align to TRBD2. This CDR3 region has 16 residues. Germline trimming cut 5 bases from V and 2 bases from J; bases unmatched to any gene: 10. The germline V gene has CDR1 MDHEN and CDR2 SYDVKM. The DNA for the CDR3 is TGTGCCAGCAGTACGACGACTAGCGGAAAAACCTACGAGCAGTACTTC. This sequence encodes CASSTTTSGKTYEQYF.

The table lists this clonotype with a few counts. The chain combines TRBV7-2 with TRBJ2-3; 14 bases align to TRBD2. Unmatched junction bases numbered 2, after V lost 1 base and J lost 2 bases. Germline V gene sequence: CDR1 SGHTA, CDR2 FQGNSA. The CDR3 consists of 17 residues. CDR3 sequence: CASSLGTSGRHTDTQYF. The CDR3 bases are TGTGCCAGCAGCTTAGGGACTAGCGGGAGGCACACAGATACGCAGTATTTT.

This clonotype was picked up a small number of times. The chain employs TRBV10-3 and TRBJ1-1; D may be TRBD1 (6 bases). The V end was cut by 3 bases, the J end by 0 bases, with 17 bases between. The germline CDR1 and CDR2 sequences are ENHRY and SYGVKD. The CDR3 runs 17 residues. The CDR3 loop reads CAISEITGTSMNTEAFF. DNA of the CDR3: TGTGCCATCAGTGAAATTACTGGGACATCGATGAACACTGAAGCTTTCTTT.

V is TRBV30 and J is TRBJ2-2, with 7 positions matching TRBD1. CDR3 size: 14 residues. Germline-derived CDR1 and CDR2 are GTSNPN and SVGIG (reference sequence). After removal of 4 bases from V and 0 bases from J, the junction contained 2 bases not matched to a gene. CDR3 DNA: TGTGCCTGGAAGGGACAGACGAACACCGGGGAGCTGTTTTTT. Amino acid sequence: CAWKGQTNTGELFF.

V and J are TRBV20-1 and TRBJ1-2; D is unclear. CDR1 and CDR2 (germline): DFQATT, SNEGSKA (reference sequence). V was pared by 7 bases and J by 0 bases, with 12 bases between. There are 13 residues in the CDR3. The CDR3 DNA reads as TGCAGTGGGCAGCCAGGCCCTAACTATGGCTACACCTTC. The encoded protein is CSGQPGPNYGYTF.

This sequence joins TRBV2 and TRBJ2-5, with D possibly matching TRBD1 (6 bases). This CDR3 has 12 residues. Germline V gene sequence: CDR1 SNHLY, CDR2 FYNNEI. Trimming took 7 bases from V and 9 from J, leaving 15 bases between them. The CDR3 loop reads CASTDRPGAQYF. Written as DNA, the CDR3 is TGTGCCAGCACCGACAGGCCTGGGGCCCAGTACTTC.

This clonotype came up a few times. The J gene is TRBJ2-7, the V gene TRBV7-9; 7 nucleotides align to TRBD1. The J segment lost 2 bases and the V segment lost 1 base, leaving 5 bases of the junction unmatched. Germline V gene data show CDR1 as SEHNR and CDR2 as FQNEAQ (reference sequence). The CDR3 consists of 15 residues. The CDR3 spells CASSLGPTGTYEQYF. In nucleotides, the CDR3 is TGTGCCAGCAGCTTAGGACCGACAGGGACCTACGAGCAGTACTTC.

The genes are TRBV19 and TRBJ1-5; a possible D gene is TRBD1 (5 bases). The CDR3 has 13 residues. Germline values: CDR1 LNHDA, CDR2 SQIVND (reference sequence). The ends were cut back, 5 bases at V and 6 bases at J, with 11 bases in the middle. CDR3 amino acids: CASSDSSGQPQHF. CDR3 DNA: TGTGCCAGTAGTGACAGTTCAGGTCAGCCCCAGCATTTT. The full variable domain, rest sourced from reference TRBV19 and TRBJ1-5, is DGGITQSPKYLFRKEGQNVTLSCEQNLNHDAMYWYRQDPGQGLRLIYYSQIVNDFQKGDIAEGYSVSREKKESFPLTVTSAQKNPTAFYLCASSDSSGQPQHFGDGTRLSIL.

V gene TRBV21-1 combines with J gene TRBJ1-6; the DNA was not used to check the table's D call, TRBD1. TRBV21-1 is given as a pseudogene. The CDR3 length is 17 residues. The CDR3 loop is CASSKGPEGTGNSPLHF. The CDR3 DNA follows: TGTGCCAGCAGCAAAGGTCCCGAGGGGACAGGTAATTCACCCCTCCACTTT.

Points on this clonotype: The germline gene is not matched at one end of the junction; a read error may be the cause. The chain joins TRBV4-1 to TRBJ2-2, with a tentative D call TRBD2 (5 bases). Germline assignment: CDR1 MGHRA and CDR2 YSYEKL. The length of the CDR3 is 13 residues. In DNA, the CDR3 is TGCGCCAGCAGCCAAGAAAGCGCCGGGGAGCTGGTTTTT. Amino acid sequence: CASSQESAGELVF.

This clonotype turned up a few times. This chain uses TRBV12-3 or TRBV12-4 with TRBJ1-3; possibly TRBD1 for D (5 bases). The V end was cut by 0 bases, the J end by 4 bases, with 10 bases between. The CDR3 runs to 15 residues. CDR3 in DNA: TGTGCCAGCAGTTTAGCGCGTCGGGGGGGAAACACCATATATTTT. This codes for CASSLARRGGNTIYF.

This clonotype has only a few counts. The chain employs TRBV29-1 and TRBJ2-1; the match to TRBD2 covers 9 bases. Per the germline V gene, CDR1 is SQVTM and CDR2 is ANQGSEA. There are 13 residues in the CDR3. After removal of 6 bases from V and 8 bases from J, the junction contained 8 bases not matched to a gene. The CDR3 nucleotides are TGCAGCGTCGCGACTAGCGGCCTCGATGAGCAGTTCTTC. Its translation is CSVATSGLDEQFF.

This clonotype was seen more than once but under ten times. This sequence joins TRBV7-2 and TRBJ2-1; D is unclear. Trimming left V 5 bases short and J 10 bases short, with 12 bases between. The CDR3 has 12 amino acids. Germline V gene data show CDR1 as SGHTA and CDR2 as FQGNSA. The CDR3 bases are TGTGCCAGCAGCGCCGAGACCAGGGAGCAGTTCTTC. Its translation is CASSAETREQFF. The entire variable domain, with the rest obtained from reference TRBV7-2 and TRBJ2-1, is as follows: GAGVSQSPSNKVTEKGKDVELRCDPISGHTALYWYRQSLGQGLEFLIYFQGNSAPDKSGLPSDRFSAERTGGSVSTLTIQRTQQEDSAVYLCASSAETREQFFGPGTRLTVL.

V and J are TRBV19 and TRBJ2-7, with 9 bases matching TRBD1. V shed 8 bases, J shed 7 bases, and the junction held 9 bases outside the gene matches. CDR3 length: 13 residues. Germline V CDR1 and CDR2: LNHDA, SQIVND (reference sequence). This CDR3 reads CASSDRGPLEQYF. CDR3 DNA sequence: TGTGCCAGTTCGGACAGGGGACCTTTGGAGCAGTACTTC.

This clonotype has ten or more counts. The chain carries TRBV15 and TRBJ2-2, with 8 bases matching TRBD2. The length of the CDR3 is 17 residues. CDR1 is LNHNV and CDR2 is YYDKDF in the germline V gene (reference sequence). The J segment lost 4 bases and the V segment lost 3 bases, leaving 10 bases of the junction unmatched. The CDR3 coding sequence is TGTGCCACCAGCAGGAAAGGACTAGCAAGGGTCACCGGGGAGCTGTTTTTT. It translates to CATSRKGLARVTGELFF.

This clonotype was counted between two and nine times. The gene calls are TRBV12-3 or TRBV12-4 and TRBJ1-4; the D is unclear. The CDR3 has 14 residues. Trimming removed 2 bases from V and 7 bases from J, with 11 bases in between. The CDR3 reads CASSLSSAGEKLFF. The CDR3 DNA reads as TGTGCCAGCAGTTTATCGTCCGCGGGTGAAAAACTGTTTTTT.